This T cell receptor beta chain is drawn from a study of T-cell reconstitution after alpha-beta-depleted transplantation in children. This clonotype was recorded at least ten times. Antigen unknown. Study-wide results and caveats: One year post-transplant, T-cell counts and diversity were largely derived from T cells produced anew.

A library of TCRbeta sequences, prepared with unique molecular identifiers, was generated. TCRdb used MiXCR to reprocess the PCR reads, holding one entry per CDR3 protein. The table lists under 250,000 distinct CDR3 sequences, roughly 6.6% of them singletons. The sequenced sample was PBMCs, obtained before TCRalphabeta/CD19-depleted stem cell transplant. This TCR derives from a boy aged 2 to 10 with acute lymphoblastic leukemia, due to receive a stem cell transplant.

CDR3 in DNA: TGCGCCAGCAGCTCACTGACTAGCGGGGTACACACCGGGGAGCTGTTTTTT. Amino acid sequence: CASSSLTSGVHTGELFF. This sequence joins TRBV5-1 and TRBJ2-2; 11 positions match TRBD2. Losses at the gene ends were 3 bases for V and 3 bases for J; bases not matched to a gene: 7. CDR3 length: 17 residues. Germline CDR1 is SGHRS and CDR2 is YFSETQ.